The 2 T cell receptor beta chains below all came from one sample that was sequenced in a study of blood T cell repertoires in COVID-19. The method was immunoSEQ multiplex PCR; TCRdb's version includes in-frame clones alone and lacks a portion of them. Of tens of thousands of clones in the sample, roughly 82% were seen once. The sequenced sample was peripheral blood. These receptors were collected from a woman aged 80 or over with acute or convalescent COVID-19.

J is TRBJ1-1 and V is TRBV27; 7 nucleotides agree with TRBD1. V gave up 5 bases and J gave up 0 bases; unmatched junction bases: 6. CDR3 length: 15 residues. Germline V gives CDR1 MNHEY, CDR2 SMNVEV (reference sequence). CDR3 protein: CASSIRQGLNTEAFF. DNA for the CDR3: TGTGCCAGCAGTATAAGACAGGGTTTGAACACTGAAGCTTTCTTT.

J is TRBJ1-6 and V is TRBV6-5; maybe TRBD1 (5 bases). Germline V lookup: CDR1 MNHEY, CDR2 SVGAGI. V lost 6 bases to trimming and J lost 5 bases, with 8 bases between them. The length of the CDR3 is 13 residues. CDR3 sequence (DNA): TGTGCCAGCAGCCCGACAGATAATTCACCCCTCCACTTT. It translates to CASSPTDNSPLHF.